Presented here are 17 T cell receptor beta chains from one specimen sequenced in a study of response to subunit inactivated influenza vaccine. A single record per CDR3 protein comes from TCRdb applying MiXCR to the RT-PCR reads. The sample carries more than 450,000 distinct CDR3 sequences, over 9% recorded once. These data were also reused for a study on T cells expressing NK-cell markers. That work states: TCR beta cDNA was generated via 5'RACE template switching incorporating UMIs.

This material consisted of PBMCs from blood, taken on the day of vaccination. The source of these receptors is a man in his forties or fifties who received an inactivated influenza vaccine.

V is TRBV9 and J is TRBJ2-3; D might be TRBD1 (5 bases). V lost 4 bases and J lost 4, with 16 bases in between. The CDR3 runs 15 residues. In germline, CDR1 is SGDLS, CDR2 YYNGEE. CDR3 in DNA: TGTGCCAGCAGCATCAGGGCTGGGCAGGCAGATACGCAGTATTTT. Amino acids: CASSIRAGQADTQYF.

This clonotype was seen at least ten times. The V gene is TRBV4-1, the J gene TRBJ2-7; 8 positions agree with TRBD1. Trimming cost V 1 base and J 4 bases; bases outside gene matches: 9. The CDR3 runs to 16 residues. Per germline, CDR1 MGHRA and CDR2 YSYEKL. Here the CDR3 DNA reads TGCGCCAGCAGCCAAGTCTCGCAGGGGGCCTTTTACGAGCAGTACTTC. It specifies CASSQVSQGAFYEQYF.

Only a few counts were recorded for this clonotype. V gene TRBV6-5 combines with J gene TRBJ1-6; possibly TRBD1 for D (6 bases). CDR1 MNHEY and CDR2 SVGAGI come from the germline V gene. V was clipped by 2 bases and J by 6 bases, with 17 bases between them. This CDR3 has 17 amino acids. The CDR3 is CASSYARTVFLNSPLHF. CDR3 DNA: TGTGCCAGCAGTTACGCCCGGACAGTTTTTCTTAATTCACCCCTCCACTTT.

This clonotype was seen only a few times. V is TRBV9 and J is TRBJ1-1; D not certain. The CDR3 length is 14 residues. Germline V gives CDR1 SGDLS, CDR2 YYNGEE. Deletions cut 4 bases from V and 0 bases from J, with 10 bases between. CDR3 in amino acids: CASSLTSMNTEAFF. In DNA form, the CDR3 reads TGTGCCAGCAGCTTAACATCGATGAACACTGAAGCTTTCTTT.

The CDR3 sequence is CAISAENSPLHF. CDR3 DNA sequence: TGTGCCATCAGTGCAGAAAATTCACCCCTCCACTTT. The V call is TRBV10-3, the J call TRBJ1-6; the D is unclear. Trimming removed 4 bases at V and 7 bases at J, with 5 bases between. The CDR3 covers 12 residues. Looked up from germline, CDR1 is ENHRY and CDR2 is SYGVKD.

CDR3 DNA: TGCAGCGTTACGACAGGGTATTCCTACGAGCAGTACTTC. It specifies CSVTTGYSYEQYF. The rearrangement joins TRBV29-1 to TRBJ2-7; 7 positions agree with TRBD1. V lost 5 bases, J lost 1 base, and 5 bases stayed unmatched. The CDR3 runs to 13 residues. Germline assignment: CDR1 SQVTM and CDR2 ANQGSEA.

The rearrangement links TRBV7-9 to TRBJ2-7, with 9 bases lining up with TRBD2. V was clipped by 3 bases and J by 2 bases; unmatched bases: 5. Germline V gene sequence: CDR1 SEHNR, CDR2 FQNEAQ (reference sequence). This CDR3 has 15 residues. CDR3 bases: TGTGCCAGCAGCTTCGCCCTAGCGGGGCCCTACGAGCAGTACTTC. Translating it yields CASSFALAGPYEQYF.

CDR3 sequence: CASSQEPGVAGYEQYF. Written as DNA, the CDR3 is TGCGCCAGCAGCCAAGAACCCGGGGTAGCGGGCTACGAGCAGTACTTC. The genes are TRBV4-3 and TRBJ2-7; 7 positions match TRBD2. The CDR3 has 16 amino acids. Germline V gene lookup returns CDR1 LGHNA and CDR2 YSLEER. V was clipped by 0 bases and J by 3 bases; unmatched bases: 8.

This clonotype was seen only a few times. The CDR3 DNA sequence: TGTGCCAGCACCTTCGGGGGACAGTCCCAAAAGCAGTACTTC. It encodes CASTFGGQSQKQYF. V and J are TRBV12-3 or TRBV12-4 and TRBJ2-7, with D maybe TRBD1 (7 bases). CDR3 length: 14 residues. Trimming stripped 7 bases from V and 8 bases from J, with 21 bases between.

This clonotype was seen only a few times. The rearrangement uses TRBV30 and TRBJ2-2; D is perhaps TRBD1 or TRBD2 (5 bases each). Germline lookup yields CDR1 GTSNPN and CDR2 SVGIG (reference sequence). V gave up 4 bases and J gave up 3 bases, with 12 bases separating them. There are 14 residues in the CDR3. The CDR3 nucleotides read TGTGCCTGGACCCCCGGGGCAGACACCGGGGAGCTGTTTTTT. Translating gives CAWTPGADTGELFF.

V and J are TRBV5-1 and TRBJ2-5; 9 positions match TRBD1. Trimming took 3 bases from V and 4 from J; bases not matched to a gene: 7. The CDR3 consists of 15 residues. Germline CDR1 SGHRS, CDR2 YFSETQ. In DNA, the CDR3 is TGCGCCAGCAGCTCAGGACAGGGGCGGGCAGAGACCCAGTACTTC. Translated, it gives CASSSGQGRAETQYF.

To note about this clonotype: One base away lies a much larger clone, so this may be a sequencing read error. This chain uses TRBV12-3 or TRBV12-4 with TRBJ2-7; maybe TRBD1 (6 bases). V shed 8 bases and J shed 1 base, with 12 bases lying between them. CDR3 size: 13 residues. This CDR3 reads CASRSQGSYEQYF. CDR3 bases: TGTGCCAGCCGTTCACAGGGATCCTACGAGCAGTACTTC.

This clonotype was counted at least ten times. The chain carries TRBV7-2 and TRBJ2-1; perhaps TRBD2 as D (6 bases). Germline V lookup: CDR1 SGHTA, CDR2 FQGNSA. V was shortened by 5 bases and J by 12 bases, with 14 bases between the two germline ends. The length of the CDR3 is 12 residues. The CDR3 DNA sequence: TGTGCCAGCAGCCCCCGGGTGGGAGGGCAGTTCTTC. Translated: CASSPRVGGQFF. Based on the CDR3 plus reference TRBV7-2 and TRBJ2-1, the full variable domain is GAGVSQSPSNKVTEKGKDVELRCDPISGHTALYWYRQSLGQGLEFLIYFQGNSAPDKSGLPSDRFSAERTGGSVSTLTIQRTQQEDSAVYLCASSPRVGGQFFGPGTRLTVL.

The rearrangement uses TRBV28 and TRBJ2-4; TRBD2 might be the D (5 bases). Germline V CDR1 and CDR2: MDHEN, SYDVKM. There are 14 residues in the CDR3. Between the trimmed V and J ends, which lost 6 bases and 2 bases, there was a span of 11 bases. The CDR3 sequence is CASRPGVPKNIQYF. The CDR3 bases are TGTGCCAGCAGACCCGGGGTTCCCAAAAACATTCAGTACTTC.

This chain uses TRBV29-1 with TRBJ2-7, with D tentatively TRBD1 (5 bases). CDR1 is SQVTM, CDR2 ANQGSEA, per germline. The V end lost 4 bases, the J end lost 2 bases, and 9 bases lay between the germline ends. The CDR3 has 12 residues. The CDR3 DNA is TGCAGCGTTGGACAGACCACCTACGAGCAGTACTTC. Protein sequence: CSVGQTTYEQYF.

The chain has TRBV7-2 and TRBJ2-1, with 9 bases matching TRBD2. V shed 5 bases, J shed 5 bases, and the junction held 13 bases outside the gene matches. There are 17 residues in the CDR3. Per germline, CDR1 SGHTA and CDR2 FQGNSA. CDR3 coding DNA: TGTGCCAGCAGCCGACAACCTAGACTAGCGGCCCACAATGAGCAGTTCTTC. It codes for CASSRQPRLAAHNEQFF.

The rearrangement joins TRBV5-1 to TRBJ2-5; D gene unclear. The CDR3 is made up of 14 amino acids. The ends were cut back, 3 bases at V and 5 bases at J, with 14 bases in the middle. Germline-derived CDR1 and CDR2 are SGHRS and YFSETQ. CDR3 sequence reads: CASSSEQVRETQYF. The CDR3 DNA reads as TGCGCCAGCAGCTCAGAGCAGGTCCGTGAGACCCAGTACTTC.